Listed below are T cell receptor beta chains from one sample, sequenced in a study of CD8 T cells in ankylosing spondylitis. TCRdb reanalysed the 5' RACE reads using MiXCR and keeps one entry per CDR3 protein. This table holds more than 600,000 distinct CDR3 sequences, under 20% found once. Sequencing input: blood, either unsorted or a sorted T cell fraction (not recorded which). All receptors come from a male donor with ankylosing spondylitis. The CDR3 runs from the conserved cysteine through the conserved F or W. A D gene is named only where the DNA matches it firmly. Rows give clone size only sometimes, using once, few, many, or a class for an expanded clone.

abundance,j_gene,d_gene,v_gene,CDR3nt,CDR3aa
many,TRBJ2-7,NA,TRBV12-3/TRBV12-4,TGTGCCAGCAGCTTCTACTACGAGCAGTACTTC,CASSFYYEQYF
few,TRBJ1-1,NA,TRBV12-3/TRBV12-4,TGTGCCAGCAGTATAGCAGGGACGGAGAACACTGAAGCTTTCTTT,CASSIAGTENTEAFF
many,TRBJ1-5,NA,TRBV2,TGTGCCAGCAGTGCATCAAATAGCAATCAGCCCCAGCATTTT,CASSASNSNQPQHF
few,TRBJ2-4,NA,TRBV7-9,TGTGCCAGCAGCCCCCTCGGAACTCCCAAATCCCAGTACTTC,CASSPLGTPKSQYF
few,TRBJ1-2,NA,TRBV10-2,TGCGCCACCAAACCATGGGGCAGGGGAGGCTATGGCTACACCTTC,CATKPWGRGGYGYTF
NA,TRBJ2-3,NA,TRBV7-2,TGTGCCAGCAGCTTAAGGGGGGACTTTAGCACAGATACGCAGTATTTT,CASSLRGDFSTDTQYF
few,TRBJ1-2,TRBD1,TRBV29-1,TGCAGCGTTCCCGGACAGGACTATAACTATGGCTACACCTTC,CSVPGQDYNYGYTF
NA,TRBJ1-1,NA,TRBV12-3/TRBV12-4,TGTGCCAGCAGTCTCCATGGGGATGAAGCTTTCTTT,CASSLHGDEAFF
NA,TRBJ2-1,NA,TRBV7-2,TGTGCCAGTTCGCTGGCCTACACTGTAGGAGGCAATGAGCAGTTCTTC,CASSLAYTVGGNEQFF
few,TRBJ2-5,NA,TRBV7-2,TGTGCCAGCAGCTTAGATTCTAAGGGGTCAGAGACCCAGTACTTC,CASSLDSKGSETQYF
few,TRBJ2-3,NA,TRBV29-1,TGCAGCGTTGAAGATGAAGGGGACACAGATACGCAGTATTTT,CSVEDEGDTDTQYF
few,TRBJ2-5,NA,TRBV6-1,TGTGCCAGCAGAAAGACAGGGAGGGGTGAGACCCAGTACTTC,CASRKTGRGETQYF
few,TRBJ2-2,NA,TRBV3-1,TGTGCCAGCAGCCCCCGGACAGCCAGGGGTCGCACCGGGGAGCTGTTTTTT,CASSPRTARGRTGELFF
few,TRBJ2-1,NA,TRBV29-1,TGCAGCGTTCTCCGGGACTATGAGCAGTTCTTC,CSVLRDYEQFF
NA,TRBJ2-1,NA,TRBV6-1,TGTGCCAGCAGTCCAGGTCGGGGTGCAGGGTGGAATGAGCAGTTCTTC,CASSPGRGAGWNEQFF
NA,TRBJ2-3,TRBD2,TRBV30,TGTGCCTGGAGTGGACTAGCGCCGCGGGATACGCAGTATTTT,CAWSGLAPRDTQYF
NA,TRBJ2-1,NA,TRBV20-1,TGCAGTGCTAAACTCCGGACTACCAAAATCTACAATGAGCAGTTCTTC,CSAKLRTTKIYNEQFF
few,TRBJ1-1,TRBD1,TRBV29-1,TGCAGCGCCGCAGGAACAGGGGGGGACACTGAAGCTTTCTTT,CSAAGTGGDTEAFF
few,TRBJ1-5,NA,TRBV10-3,TGTGCCATCAGCGCGGATGTGGGTAATCAGCCCCAGCATTTT,CAISADVGNQPQHF
few,TRBJ2-7,NA,TRBV4-1,TGCGCCAGCAGCCAAGAGGGACTCCGGGACGCTGCCTACGAGCAGTACTTC,CASSQEGLRDAAYEQYF
few,TRBJ1-4,NA,TRBV4-2,TGTGCCAGCAGCCAAGAAGTCAGAACTAATGAAAAACTGTTTTTT,CASSQEVRTNEKLFF
NA,TRBJ2-3,NA,TRBV5-1,TGCGCCAGCAGCCCAGGGGTAGGGGCAGATACGCAGTATTTT,CASSPGVGADTQYF
NA,TRBJ2-2,NA,TRBV10-2,TGCGCCAGCAGTGAGTCGAGTACTAACACCGGGGAGCTGTTTTTT,CASSESSTNTGELFF